A single sample is the source of the 6 T cell receptor beta chains below, sequenced in a study of post-analysis software for immune sequencing data. Study findings and constraints: Four to six TRBV segments were more frequent in patients than controls; TRBV5-6, TRBV5-1 and TRBV20-1 belonged to this group.

What these receptors recognize is not known. TCR beta cDNA libraries included unique molecular identifiers. TCRdb reprocessed the PCR reads via MiXCR and lists one record per CDR3 protein. Of about 810,000 distinct CDR3 sequences in the sample, around 53% were seen once. The sequencing input was blood. The receptors were gathered from a girl aged 5 to 17 with multiple sclerosis.

This chain links TRBV9 with TRBJ2-6; no definite D call. This CDR3 contains 16 residues. Germline V gene data show CDR1 as SGDLS and CDR2 as YYNGEE. V gave up 4 bases and J gave up 2 bases, with 13 bases separating them. CDR3 DNA: TGTGCCAGCAGCCCACTCTTGGGCGCTGGGGCCAACGTCCTGACTTTC. Amino acid sequence: CASSPLLGAGANVLTF.

Comment on this clonotype: Germline is not matched at one junction end, which may reflect a read error. The V and J genes are TRBV7-3 and TRBJ1-6; a weak D match, TRBD1 (5 bases). Germline loops: CDR1 SGHTA, CDR2 FQGTGA. This CDR3 is 15 amino acids long. The CDR3 sequence: CASSLNPGRDSPPHF. Written as DNA, the CDR3 is TGTGCCAGCAGCTTAAACCCAGGGCGCGATTCACCCCCCCACTTT.

This rearrangement joins TRBV11-1 to TRBJ2-7, with 11 positions matching TRBD2. Germline V lookup: CDR1 SGHAT, CDR2 FQDESV (reference sequence). The CDR3 runs to 16 residues. V dropped 2 bases and J dropped 3; count of bases not matched to a gene: 6. DNA for the CDR3: TGTGCCAGCAGCTTACTAGCGGGAGGTGCTGACTACGAGCAGTACTTC. Encoded protein: CASSLLAGGADYEQYF.

V and J are TRBV2 and TRBJ2-4; 8 nucleotides line up with TRBD1. The J call is doubtful: the DNA matches TRBJ2-7 better. CDR1 and CDR2 (germline): SNHLY, FYNNEI. The CDR3 has 14 amino acids. The CDR3 coding sequence is TGTGCCAGCAGCGCGGACAGGGAGCGCTACGAGCAGTACTTC. This translates into CASSADRERYEQYF.

The chain employs TRBV29-1 and TRBJ1-2; D is perhaps TRBD1 (5 bases). The V end was cut by 7 bases, the J end by 5 bases, with 17 bases between. CDR3 size: 13 residues. In germline, CDR1 is SQVTM, CDR2 ANQGSEA. The CDR3 loop is CSGRDSVSYGYTF. CDR3 nucleotide sequence: TGCAGCGGAAGAGACAGCGTATCTTATGGCTACACCTTC.

V and J are TRBV7-9 and TRBJ2-5; the D call may be TRBD1 or TRBD2 (5 bases each). The V gene lost 2 bases and the J gene lost 5 bases, with 21 bases spanning the gap. This CDR3 contains 17 residues. Germline-derived CDR1 and CDR2 are SEHNR and FQNEAQ (reference sequence). The CDR3 loop is CASSLTRDRGRWETQYF. CDR3 DNA: TGTGCCAGCAGCTTAACCCGGGACCGCGGAAGGTGGGAGACCCAGTACTTC.